This TCR beta chain is from a study of blood T cells in healthy people across ages. In germline, CDR1 is SGHTA, CDR2 FQGTGA. The CDR3 contains 15 residues. Deletions cut 5 bases from V and 3 bases from J, with 14 bases between. Next came a second PCR, run for about 6 to 11 cycles, which used a sample-barcoded 5' primer along with a J-beta primer mix. TCRdb re-called the 5' RACE reads through MiXCR, storing one row per CDR3 protein. This sample has hundreds of thousands of distinct CDR3 sequences, with roughly 50% found just once. As for this clonotype: No antigen is known for it.

There were healthy Caucasian individuals from Russia, aged roughly 6 to 100, serving as donors. Study-wide points: Unsorted PBMC material precluded a definitive naive versus antigen-experienced comparison.

The rearrangement links TRBV7-3 to TRBJ2-4; tentatively, D is TRBD1 or TRBD2 (5 bases each). Input material: blood. This TCR was recovered from a man aged 40-50 years in good health. The CDR3, as DNA: TGTGCCAGCAGCCCCCGGGGCGGTAGCAAAAACATTCAGTACTTC. Its translation: CASSPRGGSKNIQYF.